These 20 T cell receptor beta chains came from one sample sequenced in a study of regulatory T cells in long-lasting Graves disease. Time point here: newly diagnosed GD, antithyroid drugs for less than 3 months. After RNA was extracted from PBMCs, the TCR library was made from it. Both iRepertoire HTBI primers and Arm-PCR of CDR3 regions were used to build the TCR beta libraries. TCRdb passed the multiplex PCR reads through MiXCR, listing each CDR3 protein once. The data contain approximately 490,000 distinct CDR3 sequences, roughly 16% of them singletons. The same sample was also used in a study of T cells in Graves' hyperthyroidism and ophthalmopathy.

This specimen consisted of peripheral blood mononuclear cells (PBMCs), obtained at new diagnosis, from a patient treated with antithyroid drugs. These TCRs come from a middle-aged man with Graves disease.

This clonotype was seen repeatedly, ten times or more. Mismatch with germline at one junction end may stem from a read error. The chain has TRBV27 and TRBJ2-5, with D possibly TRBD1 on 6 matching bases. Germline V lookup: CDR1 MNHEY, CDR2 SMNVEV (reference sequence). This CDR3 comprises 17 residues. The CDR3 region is CASSLRKLGRGQETQYF. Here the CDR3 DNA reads TGTGCCAGCAGTTTAAGGAAACTGGGCAGGGGACAAGAGACCCAGTATTTC.

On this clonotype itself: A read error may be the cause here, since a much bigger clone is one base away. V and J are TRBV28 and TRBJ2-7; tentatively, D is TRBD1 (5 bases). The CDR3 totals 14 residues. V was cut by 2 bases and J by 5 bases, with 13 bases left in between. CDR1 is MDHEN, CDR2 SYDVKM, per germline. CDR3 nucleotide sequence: TGTGCCAGCAGTTTAGGGGCAGTGCGCCACGAGCAGTACTTC. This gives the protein CASSLGAVRHEQYF.

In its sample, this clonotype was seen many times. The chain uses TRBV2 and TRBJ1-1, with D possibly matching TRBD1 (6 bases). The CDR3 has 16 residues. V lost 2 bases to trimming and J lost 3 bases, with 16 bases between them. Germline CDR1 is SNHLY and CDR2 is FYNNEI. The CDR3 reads CASSETGYQRDTEAFF. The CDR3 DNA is TGTGCCAGCAGTGAAACAGGGTACCAACGGGACACTGAAGCTTTCTTT. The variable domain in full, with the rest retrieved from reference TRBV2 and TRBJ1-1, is EPEVTQTPSHQVTQMGQEVILRCVPISNHLYFYWYRQILGQKVEFLVSFYNNEISEKSEIFDDQFSVERPDGSNFTLKIRSTKLEDSAMYFCASSETGYQRDTEAFFGQGTRLTVV.

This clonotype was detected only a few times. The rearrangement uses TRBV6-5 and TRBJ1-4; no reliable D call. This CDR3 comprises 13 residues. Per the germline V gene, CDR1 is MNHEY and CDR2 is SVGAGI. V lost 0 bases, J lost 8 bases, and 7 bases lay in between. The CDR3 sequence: CASSYSGWEKLFF. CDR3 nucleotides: TGTGCCAGCAGTTACTCAGGTTGGGAAAAACTGTTTTTT.

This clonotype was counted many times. CDR3 DNA: TGTGCCAGCAGTGAAACAGCGGGAGACAATGAGCAGTTCTTC. Translating gives CASSETAGDNEQFF. This chain uses TRBV2 with TRBJ2-1; 8 bases line up with TRBD2. V lost 2 bases and J lost 5; bases outside the gene matches: 2. Germline values: CDR1 SNHLY, CDR2 FYNNEI. CDR3 length equals 14 residues.

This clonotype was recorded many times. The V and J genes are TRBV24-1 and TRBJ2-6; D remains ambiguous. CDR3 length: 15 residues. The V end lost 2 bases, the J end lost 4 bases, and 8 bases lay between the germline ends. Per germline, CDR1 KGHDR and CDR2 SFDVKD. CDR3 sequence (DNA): TGTGCCACCAGTGATTCAGTGTCGGGGGCCAACGTCCTGACTTTC. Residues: CATSDSVSGANVLTF.

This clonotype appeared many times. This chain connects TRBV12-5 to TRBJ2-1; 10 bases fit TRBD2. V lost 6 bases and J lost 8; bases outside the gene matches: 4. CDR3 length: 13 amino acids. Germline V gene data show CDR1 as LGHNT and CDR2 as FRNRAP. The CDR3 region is CASGGTSDHEQFF. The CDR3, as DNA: TGTGCTAGTGGGGGGACTAGCGACCATGAGCAGTTCTTC. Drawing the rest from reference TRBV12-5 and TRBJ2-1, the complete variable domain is DARVTQTPRHKVTEMGQEVTMRCQPILGHNTVFWYRQTMMQGLELLAYFRNRAPLDDSGMPKDRFSAEMPDATLATLKIQPSEPRDSAVYFCASGGTSDHEQFFGPGTRLTVL.

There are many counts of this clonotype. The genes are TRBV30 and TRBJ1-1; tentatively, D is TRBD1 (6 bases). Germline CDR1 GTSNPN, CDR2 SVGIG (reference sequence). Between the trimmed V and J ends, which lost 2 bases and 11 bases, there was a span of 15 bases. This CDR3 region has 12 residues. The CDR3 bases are TGTGCCTGGAGTTCCATCAGGGGCTTTGCTTTCTTT. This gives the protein CAWSSIRGFAFF.

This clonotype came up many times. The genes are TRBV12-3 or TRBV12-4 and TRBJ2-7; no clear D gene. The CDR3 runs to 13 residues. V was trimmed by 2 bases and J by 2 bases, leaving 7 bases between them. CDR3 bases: TGTGCCAGCAGTTTATCGGCAGCCTACGAGCAGTACTTC. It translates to CASSLSAAYEQYF.

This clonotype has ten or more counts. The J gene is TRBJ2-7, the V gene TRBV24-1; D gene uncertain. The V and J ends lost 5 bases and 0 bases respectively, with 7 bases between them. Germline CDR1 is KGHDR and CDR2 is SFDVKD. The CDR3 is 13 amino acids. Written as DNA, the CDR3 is TGTGCCACCAGTGGGGCTAGCTCCTACGAGCAGTACTTC. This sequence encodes CATSGASSYEQYF.

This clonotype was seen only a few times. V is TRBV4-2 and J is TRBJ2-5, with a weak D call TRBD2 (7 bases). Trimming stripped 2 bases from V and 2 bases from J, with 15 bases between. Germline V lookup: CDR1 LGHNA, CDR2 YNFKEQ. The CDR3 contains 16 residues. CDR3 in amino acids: CASSQKPGGIQETQYF. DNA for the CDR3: TGTGCCAGCAGCCAAAAGCCGGGGGGCATTCAAGAGACCCAGTACTTC.

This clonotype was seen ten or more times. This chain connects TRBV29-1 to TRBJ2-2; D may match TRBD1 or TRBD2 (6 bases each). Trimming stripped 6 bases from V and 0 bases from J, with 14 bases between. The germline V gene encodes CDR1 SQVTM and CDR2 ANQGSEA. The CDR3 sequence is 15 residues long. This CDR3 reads CSVGPGASNTGELFF. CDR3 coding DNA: TGCAGCGTAGGCCCGGGGGCGTCGAACACCGGGGAGCTGTTTTTT.

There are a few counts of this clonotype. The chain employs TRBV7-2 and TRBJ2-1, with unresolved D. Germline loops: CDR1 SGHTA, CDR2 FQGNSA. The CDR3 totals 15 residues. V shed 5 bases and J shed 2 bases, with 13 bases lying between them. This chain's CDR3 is CASSPNLSPYNEQFF. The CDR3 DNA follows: TGTGCCAGCAGCCCCAACTTATCCCCCTACAATGAGCAGTTCTTC.

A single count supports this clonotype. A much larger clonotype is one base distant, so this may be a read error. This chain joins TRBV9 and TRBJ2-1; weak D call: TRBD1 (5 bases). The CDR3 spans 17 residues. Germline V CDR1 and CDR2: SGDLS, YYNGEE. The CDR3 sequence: CAGSVVQSGPSYNEQFF. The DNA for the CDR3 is TGTGCCGGCAGCGTAGTGCAGTCAGGGCCGTCTTACAATGAGCAGTTCTTC.

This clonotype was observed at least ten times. CDR3 loop: CASRTQGISYNEQFF. In DNA, the CDR3 is TGTGCCAGCAGAACGCAGGGAATCTCCTACAATGAGCAGTTCTTC. The chain is built from TRBV28 and TRBJ2-1; D is possibly TRBD1 (5 bases). Per the germline V gene, CDR1 is MDHEN and CDR2 is SYDVKM. This CDR3 spans 15 amino acids. V lost 6 bases and J lost 0, with 12 bases in between.

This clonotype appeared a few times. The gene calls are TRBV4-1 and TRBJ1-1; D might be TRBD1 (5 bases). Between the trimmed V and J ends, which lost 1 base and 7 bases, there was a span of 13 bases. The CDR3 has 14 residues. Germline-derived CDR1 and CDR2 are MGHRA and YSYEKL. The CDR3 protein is CASSQVVRGGEAFF. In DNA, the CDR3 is TGCGCCAGCAGCCAAGTTGTTCGGGGCGGTGAAGCTTTCTTT.

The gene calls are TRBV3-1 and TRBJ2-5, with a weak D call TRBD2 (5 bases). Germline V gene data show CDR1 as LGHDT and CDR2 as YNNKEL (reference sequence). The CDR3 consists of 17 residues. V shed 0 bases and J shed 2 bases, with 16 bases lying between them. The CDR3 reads CASSQEKPGNLQETQYF. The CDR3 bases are TGTGCCAGCAGCCAAGAGAAGCCGGGAAATTTACAAGAGACCCAGTACTTC.

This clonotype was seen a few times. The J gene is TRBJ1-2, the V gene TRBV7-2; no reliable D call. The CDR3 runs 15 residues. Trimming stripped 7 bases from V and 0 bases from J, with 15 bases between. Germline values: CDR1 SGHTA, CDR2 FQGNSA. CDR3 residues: CASNPRRQANYGYTF. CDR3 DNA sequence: TGTGCCAGCAACCCCCGCCGGCAGGCTAACTATGGCTACACCTTC. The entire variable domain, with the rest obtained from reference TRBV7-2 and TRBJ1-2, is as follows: GAGVSQSPSNKVTEKGKDVELRCDPISGHTALYWYRQSLGQGLEFLIYFQGNSAPDKSGLPSDRFSAERTGGSVSTLTIQRTQQEDSAVYLCASNPRRQANYGYTFGSGTRLTVV.

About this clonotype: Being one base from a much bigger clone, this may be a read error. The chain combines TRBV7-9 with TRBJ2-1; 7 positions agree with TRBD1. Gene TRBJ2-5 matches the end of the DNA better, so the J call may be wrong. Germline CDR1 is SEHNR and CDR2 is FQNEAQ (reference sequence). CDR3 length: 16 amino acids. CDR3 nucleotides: TGTGCCAGCAGCTGGGGCCCCTCAGGGGGATTGGGGACCCAGTACTTC. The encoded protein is CASSWGPSGGLGTQYF.

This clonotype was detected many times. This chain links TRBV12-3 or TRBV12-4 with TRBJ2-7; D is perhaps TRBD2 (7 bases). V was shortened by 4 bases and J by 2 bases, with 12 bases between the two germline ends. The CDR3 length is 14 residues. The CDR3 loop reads CASSSRRGPYEQYF. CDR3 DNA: TGTGCCAGCAGTTCAAGGCGGGGGCCCTACGAGCAGTACTTC.